The rows below give T cell receptor beta chains drawn from one sample of a study of beta chain features in type 1 diabetes. Some clones are missing from TCRdb's copy, which holds only in-frame ones; the method was immunoSEQ multiplex PCR. The sample has about 180,000 clones; around 8% are singletons. The sequenced sample was central memory CD4+ T cells from blood. The receptors here all came from a woman aged 40 to 50 with type 1 diabetes. The CDR3 runs from the conserved cysteine through the conserved F or W. Each record gives: J gene, V gene, clone size, D gene, CDR3 protein, CDR3 DNA. A D gene is named only where the DNA matches it firmly. For some rows the clone size is stated as once, few or many, or as a class when expanded; others skip it.

TRBJ2-7 | TRBV5-1 | - | - | CASSLAFSGVYEQYF | TGCGCCAGCAGCTTGGCGTTTTCAGGGGTGTACGAGCAGTACTTC
TRBJ1-5 | TRBV7-8 | - | TRBD1 | CASSSRQGNDQPQHF | TGTGCCAGCAGCTCGCGACAGGGGAATGATCAGCCCCAGCATTTT
TRBJ2-5 | TRBV29-1 | few | TRBD2 | CSARLAAYQETQYF | TGCAGCGCTCGCCTAGCGGCGTACCAAGAGACCCAGTACTTC
TRBJ1-3 | TRBV9 | few | TRBD1 | CASSVAGTGDSGNTIYF | TGTGCCAGCAGCGTAGCAGGGACAGGCGACTCTGGAAACACCATATATTTT
TRBJ2-6 | TRBV4-1 | - | - | CASSQEGQGSGANVLTF | TGCGCCAGCAGCCAAGAGGGGCAGGGCTCTGGGGCCAACGTCCTGACTTTC
TRBJ2-2 | TRBV30 | few | TRBD1 | CAWSVQGAGELFF | TGTGCCTGGAGTGTACAGGGGGCCGGGGAGCTGTTTTTT
TRBJ2-6 | TRBV29-1 | - | - | CSVESSEGAGANVLTF | TGCAGCGTTGAATCCAGTGAAGGGGCTGGGGCCAACGTCCTGACTTTC
TRBJ1-1 | TRBV11-2 | few | - | CASSLKYGEAFF | TGTGCCAGCAGCTTAAAGTACGGTGAAGCTTTCTTT
TRBJ2-3 | TRBV29-1 | many | TRBD1 | CSVGWDRGQYF | TGCAGCGTTGGTTGGGACAGGGGCCAGTATTTT
TRBJ1-5 | TRBV5-1 | - | - | CASSPLGGVAQPQHF | TGCGCCAGCAGCCCACTCGGAGGGGTTGCTCAGCCCCAGCATTTT
TRBJ2-5 | TRBV30 | - | - | CAWSRAGGFRETQYF | TGTGCCTGGAGTAGGGCAGGGGGGTTTAGAGAGACCCAGTACTTC
TRBJ1-5 | TRBV28 | - | - | CASILQGFNQPQHF | TGTGCCAGCATATTACAGGGATTCAATCAGCCCCAGCATTTT
TRBJ2-1 | TRBV9 | few | - | CASSVGGGSYNEQFF | TGTGCCAGCAGCGTAGGGGGAGGTTCCTACAATGAGCAGTTCTTC
TRBJ1-5 | TRBV19 | - | TRBD1 | CASGIDRGNGNQPQHF | TGTGCCTCGGGGATAGACAGGGGTAATGGCAATCAGCCCCAGCATTTT
TRBJ2-3 | TRBV29-1 | few | TRBD2 | CSVVSGRAIADTQYF | TGCAGCGTTGTTAGCGGGAGGGCCATCGCAGATACGCAGTATTTT
TRBJ2-7 | TRBV6-5 | - | TRBD2 | CASRGLAEPYEQYF | TGTGCCAGCAGGGGTCTAGCGGAACCCTACGAGCAGTACTTC
TRBJ2-5 | TRBV11-2 | few | TRBD1 | CASSYNPGTGVGETQYF | TGTGCCAGCAGCTACAACCCCGGGACAGGGGTAGGAGAGACCCAGTACTTC
TRBJ1-5 | TRBV2 | few | - | CASRELSTGGQPQHF | TGTGCCAGCAGGGAATTATCCACTGGAGGTCAGCCCCAGCATTTT
TRBJ1-1 | TRBV5-1 | few | - | CASIGDTEAFF | TGCGCCAGCATAGGGGACACTGAAGCTTTCTTT
TRBJ1-1 | TRBV14 | few | TRBD1 | CASSPRRGQGAEAFF | TGTGCCAGCAGCCCGAGAAGAGGACAGGGGGCTGAAGCTTTCTTT
TRBJ2-3 | TRBV18 | few | - | CASSEPSGTDTQYF | TGTGCCAGCTCAGAGCCTAGCGGCACAGATACGCAGTATTTT
TRBJ2-4 | TRBV19 | - | - | CASSPQTLSSESVQYF | TGTGCCAGTAGTCCCCAAACACTTAGTTCGGAAAGCGTTCAGTACTTC
TRBJ1-6 | TRBV9 | few | TRBD1 | CASSRGTAVNSPLHF | TGTGCCAGCAGCCGGGGGACAGCAGTAAATTCACCCCTCCACTTT
TRBJ1-2 | TRBV5-1 | - | TRBD1 | CASSPGAGGSPNYGYTF | TGCGCCAGCAGCCCCGGTGCAGGGGGGTCTCCTAACTATGGCTACACCTTC
TRBJ2-7 | TRBV7-2 | - | - | CASSRERVLTYEQYF | TGTGCCAGCAGCCGGGAGCGGGTCCTAACCTACGAGCAGTACTTC
TRBJ2-4 | TRBV19 | few | - | CASSALSPILAKNIQYF | TGTGCCAGTAGTGCTCTATCTCCGATTCTAGCCAAAAACATTCAGTACTTC
TRBJ1-1 | TRBV5-1 | many | - | CASNGGLNTEAFF | TGCGCCAGCAATGGGGGCCTGAACACTGAAGCTTTCTTT
TRBJ1-2 | TRBV4-3 | few | - | CASSQAVMSDYGYTF | TGCGCCAGCAGCCAGGCGGTAATGAGTGACTATGGCTACACCTTC
TRBJ1-1 | TRBV19 | - | - | CASSQGQNTEAFF | TGTGCCAGCTCCCAGGGCCAGAACACTGAAGCTTTCTTT
TRBJ2-5 | TRBV5-8 | - | - | CASSPATGSETQYF | TGTGCCAGCAGCCCAGCTACAGGGAGCGAGACCCAGTACTTC
TRBJ2-7 | TRBV5-1 | - | TRBD2 | CASRTGTTYEQYF | TGCGCCAGCAGGACGGGGACTACCTACGAGCAGTACTTC
TRBJ1-3 | TRBV18 | few | - | CASSTTQSSGNTIYF | TGTGCCAGCTCAACGACTCAAAGCTCTGGAAACACCATATATTTT
TRBJ2-7 | TRBV9 | - | - | CASSRDSYYEQYF | TGTGCCAGCAGCCGCGACAGTTATTACGAGCAGTACTTC
TRBJ1-6 | TRBV4-1 | few | - | CASKQGGERYNSPLHF | TGCGCCAGCAAACAAGGAGGGGAACGATATAATTCACCCCTCCACTTT
TRBJ1-5 | TRBV6-5 | few | - | CASRQGSNQPQHF | TGTGCCAGCAGGCAGGGTAGCAATCAGCCCCAGCATTTT
TRBJ1-4 | TRBV5-4 | few | - | CASSFGANEKLFF | TGTGCCAGCAGCTTTGGAGCTAATGAAAAACTGTTTTTT
TRBJ2-1 | TRBV5-4 | few | - | CASSRKLGAHNEQFF | TGTGCCAGCAGCCGAAAATTAGGGGCGCACAATGAGCAGTTCTTC
TRBJ1-1 | TRBV9 | - | - | CASSVDPGGNTEAFF | TGTGCCAGCAGCGTAGACCCGGGGGGGAACACTGAAGCTTTCTTT
TRBJ1-1 | TRBV11-2 | few | - | CASSLVGGNTEAFF | TGTGCCAGCAGCTTAGTAGGGGGGAACACTGAAGCTTTCTTT
TRBJ2-5 | TRBV14 | few | TRBD2 | CASSRFNGGEQETQYF | TGTGCCAGCAGCCGCTTCAACGGGGGGGAGCAAGAGACCCAGTACTTC